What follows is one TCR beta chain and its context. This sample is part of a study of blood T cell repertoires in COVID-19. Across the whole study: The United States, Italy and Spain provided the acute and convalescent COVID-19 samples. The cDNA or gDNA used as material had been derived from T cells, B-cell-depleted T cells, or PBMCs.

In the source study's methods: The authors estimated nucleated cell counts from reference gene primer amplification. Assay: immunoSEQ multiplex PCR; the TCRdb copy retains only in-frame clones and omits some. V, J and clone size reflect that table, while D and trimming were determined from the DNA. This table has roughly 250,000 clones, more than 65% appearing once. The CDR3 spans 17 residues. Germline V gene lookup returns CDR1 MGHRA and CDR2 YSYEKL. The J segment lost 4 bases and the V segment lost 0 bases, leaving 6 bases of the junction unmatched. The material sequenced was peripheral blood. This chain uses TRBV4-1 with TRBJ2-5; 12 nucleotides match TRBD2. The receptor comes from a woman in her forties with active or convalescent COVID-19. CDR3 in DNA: TGCGCCAGCAGCCAAGATGGGCTAGCGGGGGGGCGAGAGACCCAGTACTTC. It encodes CASSQDGLAGGRETQYF.